This T cell receptor beta chain was retrieved from a study of tumor and adjacent non-tumor tissue in lung cancer listed by TCRdb under 2018. At the level of the whole study: The cohort included more than 9 adenocarcinoma, 2 squamous cell carcinoma and 1 small cell lung cancer patients. Ages among the approximately 15 patients ranged from roughly 30 to 76 years, there were ten or so men and 5 women, and disease was at TNM stage I to III. Sequencing generated a total of about 130,000,000 productive TCRbeta reads, averaging roughly 3.9 million reads per sample. Using bulk TCRbeta repertoires from under 17 lung cancer patients, the study set lung tumor tissue side by side with matched distant non-tumor lung tissue. For each patient, one tumor sample and one normal lung sample were taken, giving thirty paired specimens that underwent TCRbeta CDR3 sequencing. What the authors observed across the whole study: Because peripheral blood was not sequenced, blood TCRbeta repertoires in the lung cancer patients of the study were not examined. TCR diversity (inverse Simpson) was significantly higher in tumor than in normal lung tissue (roughly 430 vs 170, P = 0.0075, Mann-Whitney U test). Younger patients had significantly higher TCR diversity, and higher tumor TCR diversity was associated with shorter overall and disease-free survival. The cohort had only around 14 patients, and the authors noted that larger samples and more detailed clinical data are needed. In normal lung, the top 100 clones accounted for a significantly larger cumulative share of the repertoire than in tumor tissue. Neither the sequencing platform nor unique molecular identifiers are named or mentioned anywhere in the methods.

RNA was extracted from bulk unsorted tissue and checked for quality with a NanoDrop ND-1000 and an Agilent 2100. The donors were newly diagnosed lung cancer patients admitted for thoracic surgery in China from August to November 2014 who had not received prior chemotherapy. The study excluded patients who had received radiotherapy or chemotherapy before or who had another cancer at the same time. Pieces of surgical tissue measuring about 1-2.1 cm3 were kept in RNAlater solution and stored at -80 degrees C until use. Preparation of the library involved multiplex PCR. Data came from an Illumina HiSeq 2500. TCRbeta libraries were constructed through three rounds of nested PCR with primers (Table S4) according to protocols adapted from ARM-PCR. Before sequencing, PCR products in the 200-500 bp range were cut out of the gel and cleaned up using the QIAquick gel extraction kit. Per the authors' processing: Reads were cleaned using Trimmomatic, were merged into complete CDR3 sequences using FLASH, and were assigned to V(D)J germline segments using MiTCR. Clonal diversity was computed as the inverse Simpson's index with VDJtools. In-frame sequences lacking a premature stop codon were counted as productive reads. TCRdb reanalyzed the raw reads on its own, using fastp at Q25 for trimming and MiXCR for clone calling, and kept in-frame beta chains. Rows are combined by CDR3 protein, so each entry shows the most common genes and DNA. These V and J calls originate from TCRdb's pipeline instead of the authors' own analysis. The sample has approximately 75,000 distinct CDR3 sequences on record, under 80% of them singletons. Approximately 12% of the sample lies in the top ten.

Points on this clonotype: The antigen it recognizes is unknown. Germline and junction disagree at one end, which may indicate a read error.

Sequencing was carried out using lung tumor tissue. The receptor was isolated from a woman aged 50 to 65 with non-small cell lung cancer.

The sequence in DNA is TGCGCCAGCTGTGAAAGGAGATCAACCCACGAGCAGTACTTC. Its translation reads: CASCERRSTHEQYF. This sequence uses TRBV10-2 and TRBJ2-7, with the D gene not confidently named. CDR1 and CDR2 (WSHSY, SAAADI) derive from the germline V gene. There are 14 amino acids in the CDR3, from cysteine to phenylalanine inclusive. Kept here is only the CDR3 DNA, which spans 42 bases and is read in frame from base 1.